Detailed here is one T cell receptor beta chain. This receptor's antigen is unknown. No base quality information exists; no much larger clone differs at one position. These data are taken from a study of OX40 agonist ivuxolimab in advanced cancers. In the study overall: The costimulatory receptor OX40 (CD134) was targeted by ivuxolimab, a fully human IgG2 agonistic monoclonal antibody. The point of sequencing TCRbeta in the periphery was to test whether ivuxolimab changed TCR sequence diversity and drove clonal T-cell expansion. Prior anti-PD-1, anti-PD-L1 or anti-CTLA-4 therapy was permitted, and checkpoint inhibitors had been received by around 40% of dose-escalation patients. Partial responses occurred in three dose-escalation patients: two with cutaneous melanoma and one with hepatocellular carcinoma. The paper describes the monotherapy dose-escalation part (N ≈ 50 patients) of the phase I trial of ivuxolimab. Intravenous ivuxolimab was administered to patients every 2 weeks at six dose levels: 0.01, 0.1, 0.3, 1.5, 3 and 10 mg/kg. Among the approximately 50 dose-escalation patients, about 19 had hepatocellular carcinoma, approximately 15 melanoma, 9 renal cell carcinoma and 9 head and neck cancer. The dose-escalation cohort was roughly 83% male with a mean age of around 64 years, ranging from 23 to 79. Study-level results and caveats: After ivuxolimab, CD8+ T cells had more expanded clones than CD4+ T cells on average. The antigen specificity of the peripheral T cells that underwent clonal expansion was not determined. At doses of 0.1 to 3.0 mg/kg, clonal expansion of both CD4+ and CD8+ blood T cells was observed from baseline to week 6. In the 0.1-3.0 mg/kg groups, partial responders were among the patients with the lowest normalized peripheral clonal expansion, particularly in CD8+ T cells. Low levels of normalized T-cell clonal expansion were also seen in some nonresponding patients.

Patients with autoimmune disease history or receiving systemic immunosuppression were excluded from the trial. Peripheral blood for TCR sequencing was drawn from every dose cohort at baseline, at cycle 4 day 1 and at cycle 7 day 1. Samples were obtained from an open-label, multicenter, first-in-human phase I dose-escalation trial of ivuxolimab. Adults with locally advanced or metastatic melanoma, renal cell carcinoma, hepatocellular carcinoma or head and neck squamous cell carcinoma were enrolled in the trial. Before TCR sequencing, CD4+ T cells and CD8+ T cells were sorted from peripheral blood as separate populations. Genomic DNA was extracted from sorted cells for sequencing of the TCRbeta CDR3 region. The immunoSEQ Assay was used to sequence the TCRbeta CDR3 regions. TCRdb's version of the immuneACCESS table is confined to in-frame rearrangements and falls short of the full clone set. An unresolved V gene accounts for under half of the shortfall where checked; the remainder is of unknown origin. The sample table shows roughly 60,000 clones, and roughly nine tenths are seen once. Around 1% of the sample comes from the top ten.

The source of this sequence is an adult with an advanced solid tumor such as melanoma, head and neck, liver or kidney cancer. The specimen comprised CD4+ or CD8+ T cells sorted from blood, sampled in a trial of the OX40 agonist ivuxolimab.

The CDR3 corresponds to CASMTGDNEQFF. The DNA sequence is as follows: TGTGCCAGCATGACGGGGGACAATGAGCAGTTCTTC. The rearrangement combines TRBV28 with TRBJ2-1, with TRBD2 tentatively as D gene (6 bases match). Sequences MDHEN (CDR1) and SYDVKM (CDR2) are obtained from the germline V gene. The V end loses 7 bases and the J end loses 5 bases, and a stretch of 9 bases separates them. The CDR3 spans 12 residues, from the cysteine through the phenylalanine. The kept DNA is CDR3 alone, 36 bases in frame from the first base.